The clone carrying this T cell receptor (beta chain) was seen many times. Its antigen remains unknown. These data originate in a study of neurological immune-mediated disorders. Findings and limits, study-wide: CDR3 amino acid sequences of expanded clones were not shared across subjects, a result suggesting private repertoires in all groups.

One entry per CDR3 protein results from TCRdb running MiXCR on the 5' RACE reads. The table includes some 37,000 distinct CDR3 sequences, about 9.4% detected once. V dropped 0 bases and J dropped 3; count of bases not matched to a gene: 22. Germline V gene sequence: CDR1 DFQATT, CDR2 SNEGSKA (reference sequence). The CDR3 loop spans 20 amino acids. The TCR was taken from a woman aged 25 to 45 with HTLV-1-associated myelopathy (HAM/TSP). The chain recombines TRBV20-1 with TRBJ2-7; 8 bases line up with TRBD1. The sample consisted of PBMCs. The CDR3 spells CSARDALTPGQASRGYEQYF. Here the CDR3 DNA reads TGCAGTGCTAGAGATGCCCTTACTCCGGGACAGGCTAGCAGAGGCTACGAGCAGTACTTC.